The following is a T cell receptor beta chain sequence with its context. V was clipped by 7 bases and J by 4 bases, with 26 bases between them. This CDR3 is 17 amino acids long. CDR1 is SGHRS and CDR2 is YFSETQ in the germline V gene. The data originate from a study of T-cell reconstitution after alpha-beta-depleted transplantation in children. TCRbeta library preparation incorporated unique molecular identifiers. TCRdb processed the PCR reads anew with MiXCR; each CDR3 protein has one entry. There are more than 150,000 distinct CDR3 sequences in the sample; over 5.5% occur only once, and 3% to 3.5% lies in the top ten.

This chain joins TRBV5-1 and TRBJ1-1; D perhaps matches TRBD1 (6 bases). The receptor's source is a human donor who donated a stem cell graft to a child with Wiskott-Aldrich syndrome. The sample consisted of PBMCs from the stem cell graft donor, taken from the stem cell graft. CDR3 loop: CASGGAGGGLLSTEAFF. The CDR3, as DNA: TGCGCCAGCGGTGGAGCAGGAGGGGGATTATTAAGCACTGAAGCTTTCTTT.